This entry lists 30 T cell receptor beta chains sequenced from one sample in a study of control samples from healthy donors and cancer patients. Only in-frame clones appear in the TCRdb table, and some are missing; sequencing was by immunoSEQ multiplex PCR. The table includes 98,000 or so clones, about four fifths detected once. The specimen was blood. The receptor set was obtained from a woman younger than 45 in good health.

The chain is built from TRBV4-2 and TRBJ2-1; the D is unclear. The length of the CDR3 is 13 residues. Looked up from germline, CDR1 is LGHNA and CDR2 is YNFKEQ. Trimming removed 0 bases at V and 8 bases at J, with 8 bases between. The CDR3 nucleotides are TGTGCCAGCAGCCAAGAGAAGAACGATGAGCAGTTCTTC. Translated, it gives CASSQEKNDEQFF.

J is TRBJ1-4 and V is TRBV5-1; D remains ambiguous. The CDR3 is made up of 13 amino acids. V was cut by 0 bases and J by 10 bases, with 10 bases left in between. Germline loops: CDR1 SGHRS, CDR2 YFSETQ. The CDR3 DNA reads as TGCGCCAGCAGCTTGGACGGAGGCGGAAAACTGTTTTTT. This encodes CASSLDGGGKLFF.

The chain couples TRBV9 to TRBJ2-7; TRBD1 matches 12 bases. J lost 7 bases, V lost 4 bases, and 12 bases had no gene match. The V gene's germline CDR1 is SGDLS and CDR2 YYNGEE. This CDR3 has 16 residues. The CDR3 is CASSLAGTGGTGEQYF. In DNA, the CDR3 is TGTGCCAGCAGCTTAGCCGGGACAGGGGGCACGGGGGAGCAGTACTTC. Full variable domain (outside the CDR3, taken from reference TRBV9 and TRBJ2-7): DSGVTQTPKHLITATGQRVTLRCSPRSGDLSVYWYQQSLDQGLQFLIQYYNGEERAKGNILERFSAQQFPDLHSELNLSSLELGDSALYFCASSLAGTGGTGEQYFGPGTRLTVT.

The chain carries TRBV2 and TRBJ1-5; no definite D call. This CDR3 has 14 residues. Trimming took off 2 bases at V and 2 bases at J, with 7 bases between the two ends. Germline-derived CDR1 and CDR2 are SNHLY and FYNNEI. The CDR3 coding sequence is TGTGCCAGCAGTGAATTTGGCGGCAATCAGCCCCAGCATTTT. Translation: CASSEFGGNQPQHF.

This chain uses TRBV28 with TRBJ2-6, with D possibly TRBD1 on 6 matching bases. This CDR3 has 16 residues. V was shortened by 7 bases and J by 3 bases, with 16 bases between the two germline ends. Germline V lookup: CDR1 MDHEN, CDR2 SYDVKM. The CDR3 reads CASTLRTGIGANVLTF. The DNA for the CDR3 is TGTGCCAGCACCCTCCGCACAGGGATTGGGGCCAACGTCCTGACTTTC.

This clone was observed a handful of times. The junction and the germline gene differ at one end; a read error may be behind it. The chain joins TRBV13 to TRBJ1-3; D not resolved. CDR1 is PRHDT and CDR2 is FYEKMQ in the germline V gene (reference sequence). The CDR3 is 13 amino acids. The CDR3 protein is CASSLGPGNTIYF. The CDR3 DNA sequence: TGTGCCAGCAGCTTAGGCCCTGGGAACACCATATATTTT.

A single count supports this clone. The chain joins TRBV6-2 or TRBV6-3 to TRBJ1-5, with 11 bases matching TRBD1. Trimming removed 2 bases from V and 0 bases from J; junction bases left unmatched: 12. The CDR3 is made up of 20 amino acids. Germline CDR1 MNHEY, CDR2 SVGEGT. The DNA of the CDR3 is TGTGCCAGCAGTTACCCCGGACAGGGGGCCTTCTCAAATAGCAATCAGCCCCAGCATTTT. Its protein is CASSYPGQGAFSNSNQPQHF.

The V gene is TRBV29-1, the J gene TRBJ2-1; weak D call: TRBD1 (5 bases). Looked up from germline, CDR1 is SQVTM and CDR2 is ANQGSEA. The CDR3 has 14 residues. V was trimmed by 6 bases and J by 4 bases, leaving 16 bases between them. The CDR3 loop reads CSVDDSLSYNEQFF. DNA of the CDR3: TGCAGCGTGGATGACAGTCTGTCTTACAATGAGCAGTTCTTC.

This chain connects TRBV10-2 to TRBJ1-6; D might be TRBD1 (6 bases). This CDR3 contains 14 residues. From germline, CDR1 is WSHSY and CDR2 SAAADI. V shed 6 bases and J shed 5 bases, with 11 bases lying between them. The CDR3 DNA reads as TGCGCCAGCAGGGCCCCAGGGGATAATTCACCCCTCCACTTT. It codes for CASRAPGDNSPLHF.

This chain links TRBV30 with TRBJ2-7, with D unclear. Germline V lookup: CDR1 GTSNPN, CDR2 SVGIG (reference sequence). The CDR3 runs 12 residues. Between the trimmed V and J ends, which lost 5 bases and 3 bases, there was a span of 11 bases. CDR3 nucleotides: TGTGCCTGGGCTGGGAATTTCTACGAGCAGTACTTC. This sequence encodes CAWAGNFYEQYF.

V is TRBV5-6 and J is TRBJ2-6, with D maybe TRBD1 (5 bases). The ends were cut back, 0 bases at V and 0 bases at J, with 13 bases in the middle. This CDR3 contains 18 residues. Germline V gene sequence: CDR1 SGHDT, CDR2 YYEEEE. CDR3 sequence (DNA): TGTGCCAGCAGCTTGGTTCAGGGTGAGACCTCTGGGGCCAACGTCCTGACTTTC. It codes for CASSLVQGETSGANVLTF.

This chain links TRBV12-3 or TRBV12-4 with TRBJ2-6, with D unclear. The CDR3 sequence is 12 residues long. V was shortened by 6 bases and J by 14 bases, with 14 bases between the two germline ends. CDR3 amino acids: CASRQKTGLLTF. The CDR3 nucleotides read TGTGCCAGCAGGCAGAAAACGGGCCTCCTGACTTTC.

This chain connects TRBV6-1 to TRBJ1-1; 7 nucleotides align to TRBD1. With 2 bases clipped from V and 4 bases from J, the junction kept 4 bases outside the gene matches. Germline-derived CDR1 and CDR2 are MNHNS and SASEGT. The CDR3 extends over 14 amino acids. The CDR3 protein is CASSEQGGITEAFF. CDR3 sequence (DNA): TGTGCCAGCAGTGAACAGGGGGGAATCACTGAAGCTTTCTTT.

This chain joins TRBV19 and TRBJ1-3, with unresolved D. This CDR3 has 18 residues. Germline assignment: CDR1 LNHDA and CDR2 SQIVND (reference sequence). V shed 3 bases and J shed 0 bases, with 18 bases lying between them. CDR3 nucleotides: TGTGCCAGTAGTATCTTCGGCCAGAGACCCAGCTCTGGAAACACCATATATTTT. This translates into CASSIFGQRPSSGNTIYF.

The CDR3 DNA follows: TGTGCCAGCAGCCTTCAGACAGGAAACACCATATATTTT. This translates into CASSLQTGNTIYF. V is TRBV5-4 and J is TRBJ1-3; D ambiguous. The V and J ends lost 4 bases and 4 bases respectively, with 9 bases between them. CDR3 size: 13 residues. Germline-derived CDR1 and CDR2 are SGHNT and YYREEE (reference sequence). The full variable domain, in which reference TRBV5-4 and TRBJ1-3 provide the parts outside the CDR3, is ETGVTQSPTHLIKTRGQQVTLRCSSQSGHNTVSWYQQALGQGPQFIFQYYREEENGRGNFPPRFSGLQFPNYSSELNVNALELDDSALYLCASSLQTGNTIYFGEGSWLTVV.

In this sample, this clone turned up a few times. CDR3 bases: TGTGCCAGCAGCCCGGGACAGCGGCCTCTCGAGCAGTACTTC. Translation gives CASSPGQRPLEQYF. The chain has TRBV5-4 and TRBJ2-7; 7 nucleotides line up with TRBD1. The CDR3 length is 14 residues. The germline gives CDR1 SGHNT, CDR2 YYREEE (reference sequence). The ends lost 4 bases at V and 6 bases at J; junction bases unmatched: 10. Full variable domain (outside the CDR3, taken from reference TRBV5-4 and TRBJ2-7): ETGVTQSPTHLIKTRGQQVTLRCSSQSGHNTVSWYQQALGQGPQFIFQYYREEENGRGNFPPRFSGLQFPNYSSELNVNALELDDSALYLCASSPGQRPLEQYFGPGTRLTVT.

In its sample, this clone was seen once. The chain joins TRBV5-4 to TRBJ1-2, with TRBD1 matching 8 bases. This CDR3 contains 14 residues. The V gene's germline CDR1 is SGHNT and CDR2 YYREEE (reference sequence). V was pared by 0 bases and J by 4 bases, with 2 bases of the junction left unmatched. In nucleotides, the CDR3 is TGTGCCAGCAGCTTGGGTGGGACAGGCTATGGCTACACCTTC. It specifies CASSLGGTGYGYTF.

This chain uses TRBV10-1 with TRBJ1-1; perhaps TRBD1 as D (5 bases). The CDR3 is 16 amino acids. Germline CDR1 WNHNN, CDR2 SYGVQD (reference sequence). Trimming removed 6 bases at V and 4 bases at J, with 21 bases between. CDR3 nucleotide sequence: TGCGCCAGCAGGGGACCTACCAGTACCACCCGCACTGAAGCTTTCTTT. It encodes CASRGPTSTTRTEAFF.

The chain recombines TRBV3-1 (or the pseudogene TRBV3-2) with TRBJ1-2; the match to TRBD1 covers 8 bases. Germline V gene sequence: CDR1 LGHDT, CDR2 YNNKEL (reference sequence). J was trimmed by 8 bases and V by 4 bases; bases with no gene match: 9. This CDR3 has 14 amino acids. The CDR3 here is CASSPRQGPWGYTF. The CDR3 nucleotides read TGTGCCAGCAGCCCCCGACAGGGGCCTTGGGGCTACACCTTC.

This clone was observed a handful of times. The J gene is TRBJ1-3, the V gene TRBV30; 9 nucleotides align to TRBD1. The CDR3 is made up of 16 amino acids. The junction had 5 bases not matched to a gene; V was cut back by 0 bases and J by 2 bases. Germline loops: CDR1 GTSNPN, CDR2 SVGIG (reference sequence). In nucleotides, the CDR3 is TGTGCCTGGAGTGTCCTCTGGGACAGGGCTGGAAACACCATATATTTT. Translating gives CAWSVLWDRAGNTIYF.

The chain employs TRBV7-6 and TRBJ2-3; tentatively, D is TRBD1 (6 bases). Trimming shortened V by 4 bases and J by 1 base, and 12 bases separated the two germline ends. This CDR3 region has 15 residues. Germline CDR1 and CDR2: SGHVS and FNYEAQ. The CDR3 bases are TGTGCCAGCAGCTCCCAAGGGGGACGCACAGATACGCAGTATTTT. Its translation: CASSSQGGRTDTQYF.

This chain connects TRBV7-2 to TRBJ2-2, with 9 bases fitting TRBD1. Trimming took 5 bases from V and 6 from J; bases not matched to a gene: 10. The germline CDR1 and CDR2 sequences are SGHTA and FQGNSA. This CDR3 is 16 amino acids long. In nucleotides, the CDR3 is TGTGCCAGCAGCCCAGGGGGGACAGGGAAATCCGGGGAGCTGTTTTTT. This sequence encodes CASSPGGTGKSGELFF.

The chain's CDR3 is CASSSVRDLNQPQHF. The CDR3 DNA follows: TGTGCCAGCAGCAGCGTCCGGGACCTGAATCAGCCCCAGCATTTT. V is TRBV5-6 and J is TRBJ1-5, with D possibly TRBD1 on 5 matching bases. This CDR3 comprises 15 residues. The V gene's germline CDR1 is SGHDT and CDR2 YYEEEE. The V end was cut by 4 bases, the J end by 4 bases, with 15 bases between.

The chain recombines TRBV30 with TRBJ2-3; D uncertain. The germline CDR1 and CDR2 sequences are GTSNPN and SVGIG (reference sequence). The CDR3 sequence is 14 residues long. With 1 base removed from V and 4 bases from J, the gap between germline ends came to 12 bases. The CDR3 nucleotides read TGTGCCTGGAGTGGTCCCGTTGGCTCAGATACGCAGTATTTT. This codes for CAWSGPVGSDTQYF.

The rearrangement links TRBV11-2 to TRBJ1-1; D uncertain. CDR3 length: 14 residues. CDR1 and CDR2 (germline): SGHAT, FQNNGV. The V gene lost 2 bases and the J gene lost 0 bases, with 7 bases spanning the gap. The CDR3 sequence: CASSLMGLNTEAFF. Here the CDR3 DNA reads TGTGCCAGCAGCTTAATGGGGTTGAACACTGAAGCTTTCTTT.

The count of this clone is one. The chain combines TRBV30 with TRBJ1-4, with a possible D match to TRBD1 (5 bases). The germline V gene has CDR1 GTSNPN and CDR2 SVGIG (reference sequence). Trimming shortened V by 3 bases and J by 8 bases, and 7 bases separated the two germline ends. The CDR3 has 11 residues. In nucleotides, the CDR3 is TGTGCCTGGAGCACAGGAGAAAAACTGTTTTTT. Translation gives CAWSTGEKLFF.

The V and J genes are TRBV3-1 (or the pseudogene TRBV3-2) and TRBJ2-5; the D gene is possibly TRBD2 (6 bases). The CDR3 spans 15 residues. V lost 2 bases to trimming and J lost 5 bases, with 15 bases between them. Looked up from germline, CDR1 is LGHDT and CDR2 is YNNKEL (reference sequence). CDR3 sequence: CASSQRTTRGETQYF. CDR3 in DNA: TGTGCCAGCAGCCAAAGGACTACCCGGGGGGAGACCCAGTACTTC.

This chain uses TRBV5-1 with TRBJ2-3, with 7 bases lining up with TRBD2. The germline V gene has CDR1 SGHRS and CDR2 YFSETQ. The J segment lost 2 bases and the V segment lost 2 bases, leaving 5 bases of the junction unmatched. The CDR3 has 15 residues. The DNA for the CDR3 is TGCGCCAGCAGCTTAAGAGCGGGGTTCACAGATACGCAGTATTTT. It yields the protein CASSLRAGFTDTQYF.

The CDR3 here is CASSIGQFDQETQYF. The CDR3 DNA is TGTGCCAGTAGTATCGGGCAGTTCGACCAAGAGACCCAGTACTTC. The chain links TRBV19 to TRBJ2-5; D is uncertain. V lost 3 bases to trimming and J lost 0 bases, with 11 bases between them. This CDR3 spans 15 amino acids. Germline assignment: CDR1 LNHDA and CDR2 SQIVND (reference sequence).

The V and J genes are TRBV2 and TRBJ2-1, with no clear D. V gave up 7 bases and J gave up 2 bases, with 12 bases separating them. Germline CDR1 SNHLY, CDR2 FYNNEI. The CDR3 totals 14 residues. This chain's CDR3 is CASILNFPYNEQFF. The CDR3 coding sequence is TGTGCCAGCATTTTGAACTTCCCCTACAATGAGCAGTTCTTC.